These T cell receptor beta chains were read from a single sample in a study of T cells in Graves' hyperthyroidism and ophthalmopathy. TCRdb ran MiXCR on the multiplex PCR reads and lists one entry per CDR3 protein. This sample has roughly 800,000 distinct CDR3 sequences, with 35% to 40% found just once. The sequencing input was blood. The source of these receptors is a man between 18 and 29 years old with Graves' hyperthyroidism. The CDR3 runs from the conserved cysteine through the conserved F or W. Each record gives: V gene, clone size, J gene, D gene, CDR3 DNA, CDR3 protein. The D gene is left open where the match is weak. Size values are once, few and many counts, or a class for expanded clones, and some rows have none.

V: TRBV9
size: .
J: TRBJ1-5
D: .
DNA: TGTGCCAGCAGCGCCCGGGGGATTGGTAATCAGCCCCAGCATTTT
CDR3: CASSARGIGNQPQHF

V: TRBV19
size: .
J: TRBJ1-1
D: .
DNA: TGTGCCAGCTCCCTGGGAGGGATGGGGCAAGCTTTCTTT
CDR3: CASSLGGMGQAFF

V: TRBV20-1
size: many
J: TRBJ1-5
D: .
DNA: TGCAGTGCTCAGCCTGGGTTGGGGCAGCCCCAGCATTTT
CDR3: CSAQPGLGQPQHF

V: TRBV9
size: .
J: TRBJ2-5
D: TRBD2
DNA: TGTGCCAGCAGTGCCACAACTAGCGCGGAGACCCAGTACTTC
CDR3: CASSATTSAETQYF

V: TRBV5-1
size: few
J: TRBJ2-2
D: TRBD1
DNA: TGCGCCAGCAGCTTGGTCAGGACAGGGGGAGCCGGGGAGCTGTTTTTT
CDR3: CASSLVRTGGAGELFF

V: TRBV29-1
size: many
J: TRBJ2-7
D: .
DNA: TGCAGCGCCCCAACAGGGAACTTCTCCCGGCGGTACTTC
CDR3: CSAPTGNFSRRYF

V: TRBV7-9
size: .
J: TRBJ2-5
D: TRBD1
DNA: TGTGCCAGCAGCTTAGTGCAGGGGGCCACGGAAGAGACCCAGTACTTC
CDR3: CASSLVQGATEETQYF

V: TRBV9
size: .
J: TRBJ1-2
D: .
DNA: TGTGCCAGCAGCGTAGACCCCCGGGACGACGGCTACACCTTC
CDR3: CASSVDPRDDGYTF

V: TRBV25-1
size: many
J: TRBJ1-4
D: .
DNA: TGTGCCAGCAGTGAATTCGGGGACTATAATGAAAAACTGTTTTTT
CDR3: CASSEFGDYNEKLFF

V: TRBV20-1
size: .
J: TRBJ1-6
D: TRBD1
DNA: TGCAGTGCTGGAGGGGGGACAGGGGATTCACCCCTCCACTTT
CDR3: CSAGGGTGDSPLHF

V: TRBV7-2
size: few
J: TRBJ2-2
D: .
DNA: TGTGCCAGCAGCTCCCCGGACTCCCGGAAGGGCACCGGGGAGCTGTTTTTT
CDR3: CASSSPDSRKGTGELFF

V: TRBV7-3
size: .
J: TRBJ1-3
D: .
DNA: TGTGCCAGCAGCCATCAGGGACTAGCGGCGGCGAACACCATATATTTT
CDR3: CASSHQGLAAANTIYF

V: TRBV7-9
size: many
J: TRBJ1-4
D: TRBD1
DNA: TGTGCCAGCGGGTCCCGGGACAGAAATGAAAAACTGTTTTTT
CDR3: CASGSRDRNEKLFF

V: TRBV20-1
size: many
J: TRBJ1-5
D: .
DNA: TGCAGTGCTAGAGCAGGGCGCGATCAGCCCCAGCATTTT
CDR3: CSARAGRDQPQHF

V: TRBV5-1
size: few
J: TRBJ1-1
D: .
DNA: TGCGCCAGCAGCTTAAAGGACGCTGAAGCTTTCTTT
CDR3: CASSLKDAEAFF

V: TRBV2
size: once
J: TRBJ2-5
D: TRBD1
DNA: TGTGCCAGCAGTTCAGGACAGGGGGCACAACAAGAGACCCAGTACTTC
CDR3: CASSSGQGAQQETQYF

V: TRBV2
size: .
J: TRBJ1-4
D: TRBD1
DNA: TGTGCCAGCAGTAGGACAGGGGCTAAGGAAAAACTGTTTTTT
CDR3: CASSRTGAKEKLFF

V: TRBV12-3/TRBV12-4
size: .
J: TRBJ1-1
D: .
DNA: TGTGCCAGCAGTCCCCAGCCCGGGACGCTAGTTGAAGCTTTCTTT
CDR3: CASSPQPGTLVEAFF

V: TRBV25-1
size: .
J: TRBJ1-2
D: TRBD1
DNA: TGTGCCAGCGGTGAACCGGGACAGGGAGGGGATGGCTACACCTTC
CDR3: CASGEPGQGGDGYTF

V: TRBV7-9
size: few
J: TRBJ1-2
D: .
DNA: TGTGCCAGCAGTCCCCCAGGAGGCTACACCTTC
CDR3: CASSPPGGYTF

V: TRBV20-1
size: .
J: TRBJ2-7
D: .
DNA: TGCAGTGCTAGAGACTTACGGGATCTTTACGAGCAGTACTTC
CDR3: CSARDLRDLYEQYF

V: TRBV20-1
size: many
J: TRBJ2-7
D: .
DNA: TGCAGCGCCCGGAACAGCTACGAGCAGTACTTC
CDR3: CSARNSYEQYF

V: TRBV7-2
size: once
J: TRBJ2-5
D: TRBD1
DNA: TGTGCCAGCAGCTCAACCCGGGACAGGGGAGTTGAGACCCAGTACTTC
CDR3: CASSSTRDRGVETQYF

V: TRBV7-3
size: few
J: TRBJ2-7
D: TRBD1
DNA: TGTGCCAGCAGTTTAAAGGGGGCCTCCTACGAGCAGTACTTC
CDR3: CASSLKGASYEQYF

V: TRBV4-1
size: few
J: TRBJ1-1
D: .
DNA: TGCGCCAGCAGCCAGGTCGCCAGCCAAACTCCTGAAGCTTTCTTT
CDR3: CASSQVASQTPEAFF

V: TRBV7-9
size: .
J: TRBJ1-1
D: .
DNA: TGTGCCAGCAGCTTAAGACTGGGTTTGGCTGAAGCTTTCTTT
CDR3: CASSLRLGLAEAFF

V: TRBV7-9
size: many
J: TRBJ2-7
D: .
DNA: TGTGCCAGCAGCTTATCCGGCTACGAGCAGTACTTC
CDR3: CASSLSGYEQYF

V: TRBV5-1
size: .
J: TRBJ2-7
D: TRBD1
DNA: TGCGCCAGCAGCTTGGGGCCCCGGGACAGGCTCTACGAGCAGTACTTC
CDR3: CASSLGPRDRLYEQYF